The table lists the clone carrying this T cell receptor beta chain with many counts. Its specificity is unknown. Trimming removed 6 bases at V and 6 bases at J, with 12 bases between. The CDR3 is made up of 12 amino acids. Germline V gives CDR1 SNHLY, CDR2 FYNNEI. The source of the sample is a study of regulatory T cells in long-lasting Graves disease. Building of the TCR beta libraries involved iRepertoire HTBI primers and Arm-PCR of CDR3 regions. MiXCR was run by TCRdb on the multiplex PCR reads, yielding one entry per CDR3 protein. The sample consists of about 620,000 distinct CDR3 sequences, 15% to 20% of them appearing once. Time point here: newly diagnosed GD, antithyroid drugs for less than 3 months. After RNA was extracted from PBMCs, the TCR library was made from it. Study-wide results and limits: The researchers studied only peripheral blood, not thyroid tissue.

Separately, the same data were catalogued under a study of T cells in Graves' hyperthyroidism and ophthalmopathy.

The genes are TRBV2 and TRBJ2-7; TRBD1 or TRBD2 may be the D gene (5 bases each). This sample comprised peripheral blood mononuclear cells (PBMCs), obtained at new diagnosis, from a patient treated with antithyroid drugs. This receptor was identified in a woman in her 30s with Graves disease. For the CDR3, the DNA is TGTGCCAGCAGGATAGAGGGGCGCGAGCAGTACTTC. Translation: CASRIEGREQYF.